The clone carrying this T cell receptor beta chain was recorded only once. This specimen belongs to a study of blood T cell repertoires in COVID-19. For the study at large: T cells, B-cell-depleted T cells, or PBMCs provided the cDNA or gDNA that served as material.

In the source study's methods: Amplification with reference gene primers provided the estimates of nucleated cell counts. Clones were read by immunoSEQ multiplex PCR, and TCRdb kept only the in-frame ones, dropping some. V and J calls and clone size follow that table, whereas D and trimming were derived from the DNA. The data contain around 100,000 clones, around 90% of them singletons. The sample consisted of peripheral blood. The receptor was derived from a man in his fifties or sixties with COVID-19, enrolled during active disease.

In DNA, the CDR3 is TGTGCCAGCAGCTATCCGGGACTAGCGGGGTACAATGAGCAGTTCTTC. It yields the protein CASSYPGLAGYNEQFF. This chain links TRBV27 with TRBJ2-1; 13 nucleotides match TRBD2. Germline CDR1 reads MNHEY; CDR2 reads SMNVEV (reference sequence). This CDR3 is 16 amino acids long. With 6 bases clipped from V and 4 bases from J, the junction kept 6 bases outside the gene matches.